This T cell receptor (beta chain) was identified during a study of control samples from healthy donors and cancer patients. Sequenced by immunoSEQ multiplex PCR; TCRdb stores in-frame clones only, minus some. The sample records around 120,000 clones, 90% to 95% being singletons. This CDR3 is built from 15 residues. Germline CDR1 is SGHVS and CDR2 is FQNEAQ. V was trimmed by 2 bases and J by 10 bases, leaving 15 bases between them. This clone was seen only a few times. The chain recombines TRBV7-8 with TRBJ1-6; D gene unclear. The TCR sequence derives from a woman aged 18-29 years in good health. Sequences were obtained from blood. CDR3 in amino acids: CASSLNEGINSPLHF. CDR3 nucleotides: TGTGCCAGCAGCTTAAACGAGGGAATTAACTCACCCCTCCACTTT.